The TCR beta chain under discussion was sequenced for a study of T cell responses to AZD1222 COVID-19 vaccine. Notes on the study in general: White British donors predominated, females outnumbered males, and clonal diversity was possibly underestimated. Variant regions that are unmutated are reportedly the target of nearly half of spike-specific TCRs.

Germline V gene sequence: CDR1 MNHNY, CDR2 SVGAGI (reference sequence). The length of the CDR3 is 14 residues. Profiled with immunoSEQ multiplex PCR; TCRdb holds only in-frame clones, not every one. The sample shows tens of thousands of clones, more than 70% of them seen only once. This clone was recorded a few times. Its antigen is undetermined. The junction departs from the called germline gene at one end, perhaps through a read error. The starting material was peripheral blood, obtained on day 0 of AZD1222 vaccination. The chain couples TRBV6-6 to TRBJ2-7; D perhaps matches TRBD2 (6 bases). The TCR was taken from an adult in good health. CDR3 sequence (DNA): TGTGCCAGCAGTTACTCCAGGGACTCCCACGAGCAGTACTTC. Encoded protein: CASSYSRDSHEQYF.